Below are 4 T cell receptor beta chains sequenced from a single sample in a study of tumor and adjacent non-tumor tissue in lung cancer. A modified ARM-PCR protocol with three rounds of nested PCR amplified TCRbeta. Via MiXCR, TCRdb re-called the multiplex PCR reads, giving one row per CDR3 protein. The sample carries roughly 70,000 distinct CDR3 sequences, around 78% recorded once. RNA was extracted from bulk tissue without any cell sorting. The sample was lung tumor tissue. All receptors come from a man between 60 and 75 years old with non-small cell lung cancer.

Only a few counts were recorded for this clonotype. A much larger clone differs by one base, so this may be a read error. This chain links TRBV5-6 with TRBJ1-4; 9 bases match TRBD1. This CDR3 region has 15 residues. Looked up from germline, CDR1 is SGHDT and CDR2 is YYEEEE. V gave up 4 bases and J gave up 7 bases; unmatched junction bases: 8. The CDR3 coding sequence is TGTGCCAGCAGCCTTTCGGGACAGGGAGGTGAAAAACTGTTTTTT. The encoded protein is CASSLSGQGGEKLFF.

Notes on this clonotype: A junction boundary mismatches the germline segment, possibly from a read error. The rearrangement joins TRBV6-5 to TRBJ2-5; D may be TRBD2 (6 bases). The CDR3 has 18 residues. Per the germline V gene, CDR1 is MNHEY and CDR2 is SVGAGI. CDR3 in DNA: TGTGCCAGCAGTTACGGCTCGTTCGGGGGTGGAGGTCAAGAGACCCAATACTTC. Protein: CASSYGSFGGGGQETQYF.

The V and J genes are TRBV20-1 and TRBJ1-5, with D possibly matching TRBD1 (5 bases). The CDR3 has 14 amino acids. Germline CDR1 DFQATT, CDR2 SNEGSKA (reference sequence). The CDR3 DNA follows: TGCATTGCGTCCTCCGGTACAGGCCATCAGCCCCAGCATTTT. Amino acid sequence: CIASSGTGHQPQHF.

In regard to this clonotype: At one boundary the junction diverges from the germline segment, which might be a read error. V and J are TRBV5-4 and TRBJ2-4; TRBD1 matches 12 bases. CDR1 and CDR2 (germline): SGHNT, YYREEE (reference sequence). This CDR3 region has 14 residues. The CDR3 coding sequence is TGTGCCAGCAGCTTGGCCGGGACAGGGGGCATTCATTATTTC. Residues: CASSLAGTGGIHYF.